Listed here are 2 T cell receptor beta chains from one sample, sequenced in a study of response to subunit inactivated influenza vaccine. One entry per CDR3 protein, called by TCRdb with MiXCR from the RT-PCR reads. The sample records 500,000 to 600,000 distinct CDR3 sequences, around 11% being singletons. The sequences come from PBMCs from blood, collected on the day of vaccination. Receptors originate from a man aged 50-59 years who received an inactivated influenza vaccine.

The rearrangement links TRBV5-1 to TRBJ1-4; maybe TRBD1 (6 bases). CDR1 is SGHRS and CDR2 is YFSETQ in the germline V gene. The CDR3 is 15 amino acids. Trimming took off 4 bases at V and 4 bases at J, with 14 bases between the two ends. The DNA of the CDR3 is TGCGCCAGCAGCAAGGGGACACCTAATAATGAAAAACTGTTTTTT. This translates into CASSKGTPNNEKLFF.

In its sample, this clonotype was seen a few times. The V and J genes are TRBV2 and TRBJ2-1, with TRBD2 identical over 14 bases. Germline V CDR1 and CDR2: SNHLY, FYNNEI. The CDR3 runs 16 residues. V shed 8 bases, J shed 4 bases, and the junction held 7 bases outside the gene matches. The DNA of the CDR3 is TGTGCCAGCGGCTGGGGACTAGCGGGGGTATACAATGAGCAGTTCTTC. It translates to CASGWGLAGVYNEQFF.